The clone carrying this T cell receptor beta chain was seen only a few times. Its antigen remains unknown. This sample was included in a study of T-cell memory formation after mild COVID-19. Deletions cut 0 bases from V and 7 bases from J, with 8 bases between. Germline CDR1 SGHKS, CDR2 YYEKEE (reference sequence). The CDR3 runs to 14 residues. Constant-segment primers were used for 5'RACE, and the resulting TCR alpha and TCR beta cDNA libraries carried sample barcodes and UMIs. TCRdb passed the 5' RACE reads through MiXCR, listing each CDR3 protein once. Of 250,000 to 300,000 distinct CDR3 sequences in the sample, about 16% were seen once. Overall study results and limits: Several responding clones turned up in pre-infection memory, indicating that cross-reactive memory may have taken part. Clones that contracted clustered mainly in CM and EM if CD4+ and in EMRA if CD8+.

Sequencing used PBMCs or a T cell subset sorted from them (not recorded which). The clonotype originates from a man aged 18 to 30 who had mild COVID-19 (a few samples of this study predate the infection). Cell type and time point are not known. The rearrangement joins TRBV5-5 to TRBJ1-6; D remains unclear. The CDR3 sequence is CASSLASPNSPLHF. The CDR3 DNA reads as TGTGCCAGCAGCTTGGCCAGCCCGAATTCACCCCTCCACTTT. The full variable domain, its missing parts supplied by reference TRBV5-5 and TRBJ1-6, is DAGVTQSPTHLIKTRGQQVTLRCSPISGHKSVSWYQQVLGQGPQFIFQYYEKEERGRGNFPDRFSARQFPNYSSELNVNALLLGDSALYLCASSLASPNSPLHFGNGTRLTVT.